This TCR beta chain stems from a study of cytomegalovirus exposure and HLA in healthy donors. CDR3 length: 18 residues. Germline V CDR1 and CDR2: LNHNV, YYDKDF (reference sequence). Trimming took off 8 bases at V and 1 base at J, with 26 bases between the two ends. A remark on this clone: Its antigen is currently unknown.

Clones were read by immunoSEQ multiplex PCR, and TCRdb kept only the in-frame ones, dropping some. Of about 79,000 clones listed, roughly 93% are singletons. Study results and caveats: Subsequent analysis of the approximately 110 validation repertoires found a tendency for first-cohort TCR clusters to co-occur.

This clonotype was obtained from a woman in her twenties or thirties in good health and CMV-seronegative. Sequenced material: PBMCs. This sequence joins TRBV15 and TRBJ1-2, with D uncertain. The CDR3 DNA is TGTGCCACCCAAAGTTCTAAAGACCTGACGCGACTTAACTATGGCTACACCTTC. It encodes CATQSSKDLTRLNYGYTF.